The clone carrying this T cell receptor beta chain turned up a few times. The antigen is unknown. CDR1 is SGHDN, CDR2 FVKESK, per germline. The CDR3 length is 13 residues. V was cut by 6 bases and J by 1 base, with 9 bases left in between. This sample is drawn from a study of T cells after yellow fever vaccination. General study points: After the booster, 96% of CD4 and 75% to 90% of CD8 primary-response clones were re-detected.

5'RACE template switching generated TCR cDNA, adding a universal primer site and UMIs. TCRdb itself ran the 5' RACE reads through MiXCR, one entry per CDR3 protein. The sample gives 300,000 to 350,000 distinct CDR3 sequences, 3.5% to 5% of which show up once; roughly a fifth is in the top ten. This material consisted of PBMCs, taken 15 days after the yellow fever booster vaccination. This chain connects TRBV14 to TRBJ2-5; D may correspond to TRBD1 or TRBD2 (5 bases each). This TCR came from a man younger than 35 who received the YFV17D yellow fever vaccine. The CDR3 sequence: CASSRDAQETQYF. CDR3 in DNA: TGTGCCAGCAGTCGGGACGCCCAAGAGACCCAGTACTTC.